The following is a T cell receptor (beta chain) sequence with its context. The repertoire was sequenced with immunoSEQ multiplex PCR; TCRdb's copy has only in-frame clones and lacks some. The sample holds some 70,000 clones, just over 85% seen once. The record originates from a study of OX40 agonist ivuxolimab in advanced cancers. About the study: Three individuals attained partial responses, comprising one hepatocellular carcinoma case and two cutaneous melanoma cases.

The CDR3 length is 12 residues. V was trimmed by 7 bases and J by 6 bases, leaving 13 bases between them. CDR1 SNHLY and CDR2 FYNNEI come from the germline V gene. The clonotype was recovered from an adult with an advanced solid tumor such as melanoma, head and neck, liver or kidney cancer. The specimen comprised CD4+ or CD8+ T cells sorted from blood, sampled in a trial of the OX40 agonist ivuxolimab. The rearrangement links TRBV2 to TRBJ2-7, with D maybe TRBD1 (6 bases). The CDR3 loop reads CASIARGSEQYF. CDR3 DNA sequence: TGTGCCAGCATCGCCAGGGGCAGCGAGCAGTACTTC.